The 22 T cell receptor beta chains below come from one sample, sequenced in a study of liver allograft versus peripheral blood T cells. Across the study: Intrahepatic T cell receptor repertoires from transplanted livers were compared against repertoires in recipients' peripheral blood.

TCRdb analysed the reads with MiXCR anew, one entry per CDR3 protein. The table lists around 2,700 distinct CDR3 sequences, roughly 16% of them singletons. Source of these receptors: a human patient who had a liver transplant. The T cells may partly be graft donor cells.

This clonotype was detected once. The chain joins TRBV4-1 to TRBJ1-5; 12 nucleotides line up with TRBD1. V shed 0 bases, J shed 7 bases, and the junction held 16 bases outside the gene matches. Germline V CDR1 and CDR2: MGHRA, YSYEKL. This CDR3 region has 20 residues. CDR3 sequence: CASSQEAFGTGGDRRQPQHF. For the CDR3, the DNA is TGCGCCAGCAGCCAAGAAGCTTTTGGGACAGGGGGCGATCGGAGGCAGCCCCAGCATTTT.

This clonotype was seen ten or more times. The rearrangement uses TRBV9 and TRBJ2-7; 12 nucleotides line up with TRBD1. With V trimmed by 4 bases and J by 3 bases, 8 bases remained unmatched. The CDR3 consists of 16 residues. CDR1 is SGDLS and CDR2 is YYNGEE in the germline V gene. The CDR3 nucleotides are TGTGCCAGCAGCTTAACCGGGACAGGGGGCGTCTACGAGCAGTACTTC. Its translation is CASSLTGTGGVYEQYF. The full variable domain, in which reference TRBV9 and TRBJ2-7 provide the parts outside the CDR3, is DSGVTQTPKHLITATGQRVTLRCSPRSGDLSVYWYQQSLDQGLQFLIQYYNGEERAKGNILERFSAQQFPDLHSELNLSSLELGDSALYFCASSLTGTGGVYEQYFGPGTRLTVT.

By proportion, this clonotype is medium-sized. V is TRBV9 and J is TRBJ1-2; TRBD1 matches 7 bases. The CDR3 runs to 14 residues. CDR1 and CDR2 (germline): SGDLS, YYNGEE. The J segment lost 8 bases and the V segment lost 4 bases, leaving 11 bases of the junction unmatched. CDR3 sequence (DNA): TGTGCCAGCAGCCTAAGACAGGGCGTCGGGGGCTACACCTTC. Its protein is CASSLRQGVGGYTF.

The chain is built from TRBV4-2 and TRBJ2-1, with D uncertain. The length of the CDR3 is 11 residues. Per the germline V gene, CDR1 is LGHNA and CDR2 is YNFKEQ. Trimming removed 1 base at V and 9 bases at J, with 4 bases between. The CDR3 region has the DNA TGTGCCAGCAGCCAAGGACTTGAGCAGTTCTTC. Protein sequence: CASSQGLEQFF.

By proportion, this clonotype is medium-sized. The CDR3 region is CSAREGSRGGEKLFF. The CDR3 DNA follows: TGCAGTGCTAGAGAGGGTAGCAGAGGGGGTGAAAAACTGTTTTTT. V usage is TRBV20-1 and J usage is TRBJ1-4; perhaps TRBD1 as D (6 bases). V was cut by 0 bases and J by 7 bases, with 15 bases left in between. From germline, CDR1 is DFQATT and CDR2 SNEGSKA (reference sequence). The CDR3 covers 15 residues.

This clonotype qualifies as medium-sized (0.01 to 0.1%). J is TRBJ2-1 and V is TRBV12-3 or TRBV12-4; TRBD2 is a possible D gene (6 bases). Trimming left V 6 bases short and J 11 bases short, with 23 bases between. This CDR3 region has 15 residues. The CDR3 loop reads CASRGRDFPPLQQFF. The CDR3 coding sequence is TGTGCCAGCAGGGGCCGGGACTTCCCTCCCCTACAGCAGTTCTTC.

This clonotype is labeled as medium-sized. This chain joins TRBV27 and TRBJ2-7; 7 bases agree with TRBD1. The CDR3 is 14 residues long. Germline V gene sequence: CDR1 MNHEY, CDR2 SMNVEV (reference sequence). V trimming: 4 bases; J trimming: 1 base; junction bases outside the gene matches: 4. The CDR3 bases are TGTGCCAGCAGTTCAGGGGGTTCGTCCTACGAGCAGTACTTC. This codes for CASSSGGSSYEQYF.

Judged by abundance, this clonotype is medium-sized. This sequence joins TRBV9 and TRBJ1-6; D is unclear. From germline, CDR1 is SGDLS and CDR2 YYNGEE. The CDR3 is 15 residues long. V was clipped by 0 bases and J by 10 bases, with 14 bases between them. The CDR3 coding sequence is TGTGCCAGCAGCGTAGGAGAGGCGGGGAGGTCACCCCTCCACTTT. This gives the protein CASSVGEAGRSPLHF.

This clonotype is categorized as medium-sized. The V gene is TRBV6-1, the J gene TRBJ2-7; unclear D gene. Germline assignment: CDR1 MNHNS and CDR2 SASEGT. The CDR3 consists of 13 residues. The V end was cut by 1 base, the J end by 3 bases, with 7 bases between. DNA of the CDR3: TGTGCCAGCAGTGAAGTAAAGAACTACGAGCAGTACTTC. This gives the protein CASSEVKNYEQYF.

This clonotype has just one count. A much more abundant neighbour one base away suggests this may be a read error. The J gene is TRBJ1-2, the V gene TRBV12-5; TRBD1 matches 9 bases. Germline lookup yields CDR1 LGHNT and CDR2 FRNRAP. The CDR3 is made up of 16 amino acids. CDR3 sequence (DNA): TGTGTCAGCGGACAGGGGATAGTTTCTTTTAACTATGGCTACACCTTC. It translates to CVSGQGIVSFNYGYTF.

This clonotype is medium-sized. The chain joins TRBV7-9 to TRBJ1-4, with D possibly TRBD1 on 5 matching bases. This CDR3 contains 16 residues. The ends were cut back, 5 bases at V and 4 bases at J, with 17 bases in the middle. Looked up from germline, CDR1 is SEHNR and CDR2 is FQNEAQ (reference sequence). The CDR3 protein is CASSGTLGPLNEKLFF. The CDR3 DNA reads as TGTGCCAGCAGCGGGACTCTAGGTCCCCTTAATGAAAAACTGTTTTTT.

In this sample, this clonotype is medium-sized. This chain links TRBV11-3 with TRBJ1-2; D is unclear. Trimming shortened V by 7 bases and J by 7 bases, and 7 bases separated the two germline ends. Looked up from germline, CDR1 is SGHNT and CDR2 is YENEEA. This CDR3 has 10 amino acids. The CDR3 bases are TGTGCCAGCACTTCCCCTGGCTACACCTTC. Amino acids: CASTSPGYTF.

On this clonotype itself: This is likely an artifact of a read error, given a far larger clone one base away. The CDR3 protein is CASSDLIGSSNYGYTF. CDR3 coding DNA: TGTGCCAGCAGTGATTTGATCGGGTCCTCTAACTATGGCTACACCTTC. The chain is built from TRBV27 and TRBJ1-2; D not resolved. Germline loops: CDR1 MNHEY, CDR2 SMNVEV (reference sequence). V was pared by 5 bases and J by 0 bases, with 16 bases between. This CDR3 contains 16 residues.

This clonotype was seen just once. The chain couples TRBV7-2 to TRBJ2-2, with 7 nucleotides matching TRBD2. CDR1 SGHTA and CDR2 FQGNSA come from the germline V gene. This CDR3 contains 19 residues. V trimming: 3 bases; J trimming: 2 bases; junction bases outside the gene matches: 15. The CDR3 loop is CASSFGGSASSLNTGELFF. In DNA form, the CDR3 reads TGTGCCAGCAGCTTCGGGGGGAGCGCTTCCTCCCTAAACACCGGGGAGCTGTTTTTT. Full variable domain (outside the CDR3, taken from reference TRBV7-2 and TRBJ2-2): GAGVSQSPSNKVTEKGKDVELRCDPISGHTALYWYRQSLGQGLEFLIYFQGNSAPDKSGLPSDRFSAERTGGSVSTLTIQRTQQEDSAVYLCASSFGGSASSLNTGELFFGEGSRLTVL.

This clonotype is labeled as medium-sized (0.01 to 0.1%). This chain connects TRBV6-5 to TRBJ2-3; D perhaps matches TRBD2 (5 bases). This CDR3 region has 13 residues. V was pared by 4 bases and J by 6 bases, with 11 bases between. Germline-derived CDR1 and CDR2 are MNHEY and SVGAGI. CDR3 nucleotides: TGTGCCAGCAGTTCCACGGGGTGGGATACGCAGTATTTT. This translates into CASSSTGWDTQYF.

Turning to this clonotype: This may come from a read error, since a much larger clone is one base off. The V call is TRBV19, the J call TRBJ1-1; possible D gene TRBD1, 6 bases. CDR1 and CDR2 (germline): LNHDA, SQIVND (reference sequence). Between the trimmed V and J ends, which lost 6 bases and 5 bases, there was a span of 13 bases. The CDR3 covers 13 residues. The CDR3 DNA reads as TGTGCCAGTAGCAATCAGGGGTGGACTGAAGCTTTCTTT. This encodes CASSNQGWTEAFF.

Sample share makes this clonotype medium-sized. This chain uses TRBV9 with TRBJ1-4; D remains ambiguous. Germline V gene sequence: CDR1 SGDLS, CDR2 YYNGEE. The CDR3 runs to 15 residues. V was shortened by 0 bases and J by 4 bases, with 10 bases between the two germline ends. CDR3 in DNA: TGTGCCAGCAGCGTAGAGGGTACCCTTAATGAAAAACTGTTTTTT. Its protein product is CASSVEGTLNEKLFF.

In its sample, this clonotype is medium-sized. The chain carries TRBV27 and TRBJ2-7; 8 nucleotides agree with TRBD2. Trimming at V came to 2 bases and at J to 4 bases, leaving 4 bases not matched to a gene. The CDR3 extends over 14 amino acids. The germline CDR1 and CDR2 sequences are MNHEY and SMNVEV (reference sequence). The CDR3 loop reads CASSLAAGEYEQYF. Written as DNA, the CDR3 is TGTGCCAGCAGTTTAGCAGCGGGGGAGTACGAGCAGTACTTC.

Concerning this clonotype: This may be a read error: a much more frequent sequence differs by one nucleotide. This chain joins TRBV19 and TRBJ2-7, with 7 positions matching TRBD1. Germline V gene sequence: CDR1 LNHDA, CDR2 SQIVND (reference sequence). CDR3 length: 13 amino acids. CDR3 protein: CVSSRRQGREQYF. As DNA, the CDR3 is TGTGTCAGTTCCCGCCGACAGGGTCGCGAGCAGTACTTC. Combining the CDR3 with reference TRBV19 and TRBJ2-7 gives the whole variable domain DGGITQSPKYLFRKEGQNVTLSCEQNLNHDAMYWYRQDPGQGLRLIYYSQIVNDFQKGDIAEGYSVSREKKESFPLTVTSAQKNPTAFYLCVSSRRQGREQYFGPGTRLTVT.

The chain carries TRBV12-3 or TRBV12-4 and TRBJ1-1; D gene uncertain. V was shortened by 4 bases and J by 5 bases, with 11 bases between the two germline ends. This CDR3 spans 13 amino acids. The CDR3 reads CASSSEMGTEAFF. In nucleotides, the CDR3 is TGTGCCAGCAGTTCCGAGATGGGGACTGAAGCTTTCTTT.

The CDR3 nucleotides are TGCAGTGCTAGAGACCCCGGGACAGCATTTATGAACACTGAAGCTTTCTTT. Its translation is CSARDPGTAFMNTEAFF. The chain carries TRBV20-1 and TRBJ1-1; 7 bases map to TRBD1. Looked up from germline, CDR1 is DFQATT and CDR2 is SNEGSKA (reference sequence). This CDR3 has 17 residues. J was trimmed by 0 bases and V by 0 bases; bases with no gene match: 10.

The J gene is TRBJ2-3, the V gene TRBV10-2, with 8 nucleotides matching TRBD1. V was clipped by 4 bases and J by 0 bases; unmatched bases: 3. CDR3 length: 15 amino acids. Germline V lookup: CDR1 WSHSY, CDR2 SAAADI. The CDR3 spells CASSGGQASTDTQYF. Written as DNA, the CDR3 is TGCGCCAGCAGTGGGGGACAGGCGAGCACAGATACGCAGTATTTT.